Detailed here is one TCR beta chain. The antigen remains undetermined. Clones were read by immunoSEQ multiplex PCR, and TCRdb kept only the in-frame ones, dropping some. The repertoire holds tens of thousands of clones, with 80% as singletons. Expansion of antigen-specific CD4+ T cells with viral peptide pools was carried out by the ViraFEST assay before sequencing. Cultured cells yielded isolated CD4+ T cells after around 9 days. In the vaccine recipients, nucleocapsid antibodies were negative and there was no prior SARS-CoV-2 infection. The data originate from a study of vaccination effects on CD4 cells after COVID-19. V gave up 1 base and J gave up 8 bases, with 12 bases separating them. The germline V gene encodes CDR1 LNHDA and CDR2 SQIVND (reference sequence). The CDR3 loop spans 15 amino acids.

The sample in question was CD4+ T cells from PBMCs cultured with SARS-CoV-2 spike peptides, obtained before COVID-19 vaccination. This sequence was found in a human donor who received a COVID-19 vaccine. V and J are TRBV19 and TRBJ1-6; possible D gene TRBD1, 6 bases. CDR3 coding DNA: TGTGCCAGTAGTATAGTTGGGGGGCCGGATTCACCCCTCCACTTT. It yields the protein CASSIVGGPDSPLHF.